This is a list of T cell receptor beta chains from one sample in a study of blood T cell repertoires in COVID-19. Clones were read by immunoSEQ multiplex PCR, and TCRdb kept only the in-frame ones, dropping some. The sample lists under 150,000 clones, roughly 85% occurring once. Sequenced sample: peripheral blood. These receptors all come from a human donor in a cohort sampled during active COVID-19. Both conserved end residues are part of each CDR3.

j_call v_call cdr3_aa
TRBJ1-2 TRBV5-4 CASSRDRVGYGYTF
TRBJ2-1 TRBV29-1 CSVGSPLANNEQFF
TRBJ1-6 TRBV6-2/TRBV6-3 CASSYGDYGSPLHF
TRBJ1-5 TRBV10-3 CAISEGRASQPQHF
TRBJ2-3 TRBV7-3 CASSETHSSYTQYF
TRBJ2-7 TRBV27 CASSLKGAYEQYF
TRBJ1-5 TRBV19 CASSLAGRKNQPQHF
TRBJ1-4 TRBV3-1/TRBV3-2 CASSPQGAGEKLFF
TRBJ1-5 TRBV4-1 CASRSTGRSNQPQHF
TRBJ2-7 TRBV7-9 CASSLAGTGAISYEQYF
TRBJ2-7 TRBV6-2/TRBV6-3 CASSWDRSASYEQYF
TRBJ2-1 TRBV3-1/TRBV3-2 CASSQRAGGPYNEQFF
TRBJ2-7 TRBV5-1 CASSHSGGGYEQYF
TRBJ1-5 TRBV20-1 CSASQTNNQPQHF
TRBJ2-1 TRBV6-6 CASTDLGTDYNEQFF
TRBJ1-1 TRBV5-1 CASSLDGSQATEAFF